Below, 18 T cell receptor beta chains from the same sample are listed, as sequenced in a study of technical replicates of blood from a handful of donors. Generated by immunoSEQ multiplex PCR, the TCRdb table keeps only in-frame clones and is missing some. The sample holds 60,000 to 90,000 clones; approximately 97% are singletons and the top ten take almost 0.3%. Sequencing was carried out using T cells isolated from PBMCs. The receptor set was obtained from a human donor in good health.

V gene TRBV13 combines with J gene TRBJ1-1; perhaps TRBD1 as D (5 bases). Germline assignment: CDR1 PRHDT and CDR2 FYEKMQ (reference sequence). Trimming removed 5 bases at V and 1 base at J, with 11 bases between. This CDR3 spans 14 amino acids. The CDR3 nucleotides are TGTGCCAGCAGCACGCAGACAGAGAACACTGAAGCTTTCTTT. This codes for CASSTQTENTEAFF.

As DNA, the CDR3 is TGTGCCAGCAGCCTTCTACGGTCTAGCACAGATACGCAGTATTTT. This translates into CASSLLRSSTDTQYF. The chain links TRBV2 to TRBJ2-3; D gene uncertain. Trimming took 6 bases from V and 0 from J, leaving 13 bases between them. Germline values: CDR1 SNHLY, CDR2 FYNNEI. This CDR3 region has 15 residues.

The chain is built from TRBV7-9 and TRBJ2-7, with D possibly matching TRBD1 (6 bases). The CDR3 covers 14 residues. Germline CDR1 and CDR2: SEHNR and FQNEAQ (reference sequence). V lost 5 bases to trimming and J lost 5 bases, with 16 bases between them. In DNA, the CDR3 is TGTGCCAGCAGCGCCCTAAGGGGGTACCACGAGCAGTACTTC. Its translation: CASSALRGYHEQYF.

The gene calls are TRBV18 and TRBJ2-1, with 8 nucleotides matching TRBD1. Unmatched junction bases numbered 15, after V lost 4 bases and J lost 7 bases. Germline CDR1 and CDR2: KGHSH and LQKENI. The CDR3 extends over 17 amino acids. This CDR3 is CASSRQTGEASLNEQFF. The CDR3 DNA reads as TGTGCCAGCTCACGCCAGACAGGGGAGGCCTCTTTGAATGAGCAGTTCTTC.

The chain links TRBV5-6 to TRBJ1-2; 7 nucleotides agree with TRBD1. V shed 8 bases and J 6 bases; nucleotides not matched to a gene: 10. Germline V gene lookup returns CDR1 SGHDT and CDR2 YYEEEE. The CDR3 spans 13 residues. CDR3 residues: CASISGGRDGYTF. For the CDR3, the DNA is TGTGCCAGTATATCAGGGGGGCGAGATGGCTACACCTTC.

V gene TRBV10-3 combines with J gene TRBJ2-5; no clear D gene. Germline CDR1 ENHRY, CDR2 SYGVKD. The CDR3 consists of 12 residues. The V end lost 6 bases, the J end lost 4 bases, and 9 bases lay between the germline ends. Written as DNA, the CDR3 is TGTGCCATCAGCTCGGGTGTAGAGACCCAGTACTTC. It codes for CAISSGVETQYF.

This sequence joins TRBV9 and TRBJ1-4; maybe TRBD1 (6 bases). Trimming cost V 4 bases and J 5 bases, with 18 bases left between them. This CDR3 is 16 amino acids long. Germline-derived CDR1 and CDR2 are SGDLS and YYNGEE. CDR3 nucleotide sequence: TGTGCCAGCAGCCTCCCCTCTGGGACAAGAAATGAAAAACTGTTTTTT. It is translated as CASSLPSGTRNEKLFF.

The V and J genes are TRBV5-1 and TRBJ1-2, with TRBD1 matching over 12 bases. The germline gives CDR1 SGHRS, CDR2 YFSETQ. The J segment lost 6 bases and the V segment lost 3 bases, leaving 12 bases of the junction unmatched. The CDR3 loop spans 17 amino acids. CDR3 residues: CASSSGTGGTILNGYTF. DNA for the CDR3: TGCGCCAGCAGCTCGGGGACAGGGGGCACTATACTAAATGGCTACACCTTC. Full variable domain (missing parts from reference TRBV5-1 and TRBJ1-2): KAGVTQTPRYLIKTRGQQVTLSCSPISGHRSVSWYQQTPGQGLQFLFEYFSETQRNKGNFPGRFSGRQFSNSRSEMNVSTLELGDSALYLCASSSGTGGTILNGYTFGSGTRLTVV.

CDR3 nucleotide sequence: TGTGCCAGCAGCTCCCTAGACTCCCGCTCCTACGAGCAGTACTTC. Translating it yields CASSSLDSRSYEQYF. V and J are TRBV11-2 and TRBJ2-7, with D uncertain. In germline, CDR1 is SGHAT, CDR2 FQNNGV. Trimming took off 4 bases at V and 0 bases at J, with 13 bases between the two ends. The length of the CDR3 is 15 residues.

The chain has TRBV19 and TRBJ1-3; TRBD1 agrees at 10 bases. The ends lost 6 bases at V and 0 bases at J; junction bases unmatched: 8. This CDR3 has 17 residues. CDR1 and CDR2 from the germline V gene are LNHDA and SQIVND (reference sequence). The CDR3, as DNA: TGTGCCAGTAGCCCGGGACAGGGGACACCCTCTGGAAACACCATATATTTT. Protein: CASSPGQGTPSGNTIYF.

The rearrangement joins TRBV29-1 to TRBJ2-7, with TRBD1 matching 9 bases. The CDR3 is 11 residues long. Trimming removed 6 bases from V and 5 bases from J; junction bases left unmatched: 2. Germline V lookup: CDR1 SQVTM, CDR2 ANQGSEA. For the CDR3, the DNA is TGCAGCGTGGGGACAGGGAACGAGCAGTACTTC. Translated, it gives CSVGTGNEQYF.

The chain couples TRBV29-1 to TRBJ1-1; 8 nucleotides align to TRBD1. This CDR3 is 12 amino acids long. Losses at the gene ends were 4 bases for V and 11 bases for J; bases not matched to a gene: 9. Germline V CDR1 and CDR2: SQVTM, ANQGSEA. CDR3 coding DNA: TGCAGCGTTGTTCGGACAGGGTACGAGGCTTTCTTT. Protein: CSVVRTGYEAFF.

The chain employs TRBV6-1 and TRBJ1-1; D gene uncertain. This CDR3 has 15 residues. Germline V gene sequence: CDR1 MNHNS, CDR2 SASEGT. Deletions cut 1 base from V and 5 bases from J, with 14 bases between. The CDR3 coding sequence is TGTGCCAGCAGTGAAGGGAGATCTAGTGTAACTGAAGCTTTCTTT. Its translation is CASSEGRSSVTEAFF.

The V gene is TRBV6-6, the J gene TRBJ2-3; D gene unclear. CDR1 and CDR2 from the germline V gene are MNHNY and SVGAGI (reference sequence). The V gene lost 7 bases and the J gene lost 2 bases, with 13 bases spanning the gap. This CDR3 is 14 amino acids long. CDR3 DNA: TGTGCCAGCACGGTATACCAACTCACAGATACGCAGTATTTT. Its protein is CASTVYQLTDTQYF.

The chain employs TRBV14 and TRBJ2-2; a possible D gene is TRBD1 (6 bases). Germline assignment: CDR1 SGHDN and CDR2 FVKESK. V lost 5 bases, J lost 6 bases, and 10 bases lay in between. CDR3 length equals 13 residues. Here the CDR3 DNA reads TGTGCCAGCAGCGGACAGTTGCCCGGGGAGCTGTTTTTT. Residues: CASSGQLPGELFF.

This clone was found once. The V and J genes are TRBV11-2 and TRBJ2-5, with 12 nucleotides matching TRBD1. Trimming cost V 5 bases and J 1 base; bases outside gene matches: 2. Looked up from germline, CDR1 is SGHAT and CDR2 is FQNNGV. The CDR3 has 15 amino acids. DNA for the CDR3: TGTGCCAGCAGCGCGGGACAGGGGGCCCAAGAGACCCAGTACTTC. Protein: CASSAGQGAQETQYF.

The chain is built from TRBV9 and TRBJ1-3; 9 bases align to TRBD1. The CDR3 consists of 15 residues. Germline CDR1 and CDR2: SGDLS and YYNGEE. J gave up 6 bases and V 3 bases, and 7 bases lay outside the gene matches. The DNA of the CDR3 is TGTGCCAGCAGCGAATGGGACAGGGAAATAAACACCATATATTTT. This codes for CASSEWDREINTIYF.

This chain links TRBV7-2 with TRBJ1-3; D unclear. The CDR3 is 14 amino acids. The germline gives CDR1 SGHTA, CDR2 FQGNSA. Trimming stripped 5 bases from V and 0 bases from J, with 8 bases between. This CDR3 reads CASSAVLSGNTIYF. In DNA, the CDR3 is TGTGCCAGCAGCGCGGTCCTCTCTGGAAACACCATATATTTT.